The source of this TCR beta chain is a study of cytomegalovirus exposure and HLA in healthy donors. Whole-study findings and limits: Trimming of TCR beta V- and J-genes showed a link, identified in a later analysis, to a missense DCLRE1C variant. When analyzed later, the rates of TCR association showed variation by HLA locus, with DRB1 the most and HLA-C the fewest. Excluded were some V segments that proved indistinguishable, including TRBV6-2 and TRBV6-3.

Points on this clone: The antigen remains unidentified.

13 Jbeta primers and 60 Vbeta primers were used for the PCR. Profiling relied on immunoSEQ multiplex PCR, and the TCRdb table lists in-frame clones only, not all of them. This sample's table reports about 160,000 clones. There are 14 residues in the CDR3. CDR1 is LGHNA and CDR2 is YSLEER in the germline V gene. Trimming removed 0 bases from V and 8 bases from J, with 13 bases in between. Sequenced input: PBMCs. The chain carries TRBV4-3 and TRBJ1-2; possible D gene TRBD1, 5 bases. The sequence was obtained from a woman aged 55-75 years in good health and CMV-seronegative. DNA of the CDR3: TGCGCCAGCAGCCAAGATGCGGGGCGTCGGGGCTACACCTTC. Its protein is CASSQDAGRRGYTF.